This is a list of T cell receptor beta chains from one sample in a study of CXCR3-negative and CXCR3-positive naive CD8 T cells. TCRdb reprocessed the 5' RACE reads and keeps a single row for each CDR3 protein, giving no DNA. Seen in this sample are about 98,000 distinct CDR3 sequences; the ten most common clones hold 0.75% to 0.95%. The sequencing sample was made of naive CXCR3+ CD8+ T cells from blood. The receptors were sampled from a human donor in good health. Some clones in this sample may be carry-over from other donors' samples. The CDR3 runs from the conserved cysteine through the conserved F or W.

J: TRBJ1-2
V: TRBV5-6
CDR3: CASSSTGYRSF

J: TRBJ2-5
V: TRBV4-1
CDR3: CASSLATSGGQETQYF

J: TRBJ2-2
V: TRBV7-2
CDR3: CASSEGIGGELFF

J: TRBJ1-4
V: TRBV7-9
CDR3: CASSPPPKSNEKLFF

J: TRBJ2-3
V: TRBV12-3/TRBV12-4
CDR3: CASSLEAGGLTDTQYF

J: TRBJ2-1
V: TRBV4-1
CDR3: CASSQEVAGVFEQFF

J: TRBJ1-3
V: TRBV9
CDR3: CASNVGNTIYF

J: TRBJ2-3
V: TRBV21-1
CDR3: CASSNCGDPGTDTQYF

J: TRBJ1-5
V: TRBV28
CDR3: CASSLTSGPQPQHF

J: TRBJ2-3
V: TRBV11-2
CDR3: CASSPGTSGSETSTDTQYF

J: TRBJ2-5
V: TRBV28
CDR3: CASREGRIQETQYF

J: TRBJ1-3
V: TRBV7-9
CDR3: CASSPDALAGNTIYF

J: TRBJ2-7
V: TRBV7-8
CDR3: CASSLGRAYEQYF

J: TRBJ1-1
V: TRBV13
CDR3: CASSRGDRGYTEAFF

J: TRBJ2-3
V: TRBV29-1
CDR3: CSVEASGRATDTQYF

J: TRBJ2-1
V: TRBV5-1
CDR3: CASSVTDTYNEQFF

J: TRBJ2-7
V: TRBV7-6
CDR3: CASSFSGRNSYEQYF

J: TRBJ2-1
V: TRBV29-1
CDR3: CSVEDSRDEQFF

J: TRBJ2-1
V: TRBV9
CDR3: CASSVTGTVHNEQFF

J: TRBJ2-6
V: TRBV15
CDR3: CATSRDVDDLSGANVLTF

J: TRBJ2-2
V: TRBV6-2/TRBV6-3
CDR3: CASASTEGANTGELFF

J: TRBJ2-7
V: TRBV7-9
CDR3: CASSLYRDPYEQYF

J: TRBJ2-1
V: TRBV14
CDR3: CASSPATSYNEQFF

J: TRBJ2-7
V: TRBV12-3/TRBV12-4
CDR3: CASRSGTLSYEQYF

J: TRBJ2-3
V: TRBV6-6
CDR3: CASSPRAGTDTQYF

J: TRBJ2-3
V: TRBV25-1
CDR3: CASSEYFRGSTDTQYF

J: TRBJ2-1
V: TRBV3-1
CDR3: CASSQDPGGTYNEQFF

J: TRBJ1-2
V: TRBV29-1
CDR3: CSVVGVGTNYGYTF

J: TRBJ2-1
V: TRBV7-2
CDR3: CASSEGQGRNEQFF

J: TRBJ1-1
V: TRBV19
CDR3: CASKLARDTEAFF

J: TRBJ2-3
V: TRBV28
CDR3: CASSLGGASTDTQYF

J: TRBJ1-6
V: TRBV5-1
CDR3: CASSLEGGDSPLHF

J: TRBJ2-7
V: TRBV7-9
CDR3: CASSPGGPYEQYF

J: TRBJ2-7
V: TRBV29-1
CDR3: CSVMDRGRIYEQYF

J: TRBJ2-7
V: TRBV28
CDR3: CASSFAGYEQYF

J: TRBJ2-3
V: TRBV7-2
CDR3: CASSRERGWGTDTQYF

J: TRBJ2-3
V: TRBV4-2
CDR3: CASSLRPQPTDTQYF

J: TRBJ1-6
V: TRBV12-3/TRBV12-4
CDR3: CASSSGAYNSPLHF

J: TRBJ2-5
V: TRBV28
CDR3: CASQGGLFQETQYF

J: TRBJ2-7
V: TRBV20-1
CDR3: CSARVPGSGLYEQYF

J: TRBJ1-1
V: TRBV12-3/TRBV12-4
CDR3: CASSFGTGPNTEAFF